One sample yielded the 7 T cell receptor beta chains listed below, sequenced in a study of T cells after yellow fever vaccination. One entry per CDR3 protein, called by TCRdb with MiXCR from the 5' RACE reads. The sample includes 550,000 or so distinct CDR3 sequences, about 19% seen only once; the top ten take approximately 14%. The specimen was PBMCs, collected 15 days after the yellow fever booster vaccination. Receptors were obtained from a man aged 30 to 45 who received the YFV17D yellow fever vaccine.

The chain joins TRBV7-9 to TRBJ2-1; 8 bases align to TRBD2. Germline-derived CDR1 and CDR2 are SEHNR and FQNEAQ (reference sequence). This CDR3 comprises 16 residues. The V segment lost 5 bases and the J segment 4 bases; nucleotides outside the gene matches: 10. The CDR3 DNA sequence: TGTGCCAGCAGCGTGGGACTAGTTGTGCAGTACAATGAGCAGTTCTTC. It encodes CASSVGLVVQYNEQFF. The complete variable domain, with remaining parts taken from reference TRBV7-9 and TRBJ2-1, reads DTGVSQNPRHKITKRGQNVTFRCDPISEHNRLYWYRQTLGQGPEFLTYFQNEAQLEKSRLLSDRFSAERPKGSFSTLEIQRTEQGDSAMYLCASSVGLVVQYNEQFFGPGTRLTVL.

Only a few counts were recorded for this clonotype. The chain's CDR3 is CASSINSGTIKFF. The CDR3 region has the DNA TGTGCCAGCAGCATAAACTCCGGGACTATCAAGTTCTTC. The rearrangement joins TRBV7-2 to TRBJ2-1, with 7 positions matching TRBD2. Germline CDR1 and CDR2: SGHTA and FQGNSA. CDR3 length equals 13 residues. Germline trimming cut 5 bases from V and 14 bases from J; bases unmatched to any gene: 12.

This clonotype was observed a handful of times. The chain has TRBV5-1 and TRBJ2-3; TRBD2 matches 8 bases. CDR3 length equals 15 residues. V was clipped by 4 bases and J by 3 bases; unmatched bases: 7. Germline V gives CDR1 SGHRS, CDR2 YFSETQ. CDR3 bases: TGCGCCAGCAGCCCGTTGGTAGCGGGAACAGATACGCAGTATTTT. This translates into CASSPLVAGTDTQYF.

This clonotype has only a few counts. The gene calls are TRBV30 and TRBJ2-7, with D possibly TRBD1 on 6 matching bases. CDR1 GTSNPN and CDR2 SVGIG come from the germline V gene (reference sequence). Between the trimmed V and J ends, which lost 3 bases and 4 bases, there was a span of 10 bases. CDR3 size: 12 residues. CDR3: CAWSLQGYEQYF. The DNA for the CDR3 is TGTGCCTGGAGCCTACAGGGATACGAGCAGTACTTC. Filled out from reference TRBV30 and TRBJ2-7, the complete variable domain reads SQTIHQWPATLVQPVGSPLSLECTVEGTSNPNLYWYRQAAGRGLQLLFYSVGIGQISSEVPQNLSASRPQDRQFILSSKKLLLSDSGFYLCAWSLQGYEQYFGPGTRLTVT.

This CDR3 reads CSATTSLETQYF. In DNA form, the CDR3 reads TGCAGTGCCACGACTAGTTTGGAGACCCAGTACTTC. J is TRBJ2-5 and V is TRBV20-1, with D perhaps matching TRBD2 (6 bases). Germline V gene sequence: CDR1 DFQATT, CDR2 SNEGSKA (reference sequence). Trimming left V 6 bases short and J 5 bases short, with 13 bases between. There are 12 residues in the CDR3.

V gene TRBV7-2 combines with J gene TRBJ2-7; TRBD1 might be the D (6 bases). V was cut by 0 bases and J by 5 bases, with 11 bases left in between. There are 14 residues in the CDR3. Germline loops: CDR1 SGHTA, CDR2 FQGNSA. The CDR3 reads CASSLAGPGDEQYF. In DNA form, the CDR3 reads TGTGCCAGCAGCTTAGCGGGGCCAGGGGACGAGCAGTACTTC.

In DNA form, the CDR3 reads TGTGCCAGCTCACCACCCCGGACTAGCGGGACAAGAAATGAGCAGTTCTTC. Translated, it gives CASSPPRTSGTRNEQFF. The rearrangement links TRBV18 to TRBJ2-1, with 12 bases identical to TRBD2. Looked up from germline, CDR1 is KGHSH and CDR2 is LQKENI. The J segment lost 7 bases and the V segment lost 0 bases, leaving 7 bases of the junction unmatched. This CDR3 has 17 residues.